This T cell receptor (beta chain) originates from a study of immune characterization of retroperitoneal liposarcoma. Each CDR3 protein gets one entry after TCRdb re-called the PCR reads with MiXCR. Seen here are approximately 10,000 distinct CDR3 sequences, 25% to 30% observed once, and the top ten hold over 7%. This clonotype was detected only a few times. The receptor comes from a male donor with retroperitoneal liposarcoma. Sequencing was done on a sample of tumor tissue.

The CDR3 DNA reads TGTGCCAGCAGCTCAGGACTAGCGGGAGTATATGAGCAGTACTTC. Translating gives CASSSGLAGVYEQYF. The chain carries TRBV11-2 and TRBJ2-3, with TRBD2 matching over 13 bases. The better agreement between TRBJ2-7 and the DNA end casts doubt on the J call. There are 15 residues in the CDR3. Germline CDR1 is SGHAT and CDR2 is FQNNGV.